What follows are 14 T cell receptor beta chains derived from one specimen sequenced in a study of blood T cells in healthy people across ages (dated by TCRdb to the mid-2010s). The library was built by means of 5' RACE. Reads for this sample came from an Illumina HiSeq 2500. A second PCR of roughly 6 to 11 cycles was performed with a sample-barcoded 5' primer and a J-beta primer mix. TCRdb ran its own pipeline on the public reads, namely fastp trimming at Q25 and MiXCR clone calling, and kept in-frame beta chains. Rows matching on CDR3 protein sequence are summarized as one entry with the most common DNA and genes. This sample has some 1.6 million distinct CDR3 sequences in its table, and about 31% of those were observed once. Together, the top ten hold 11% of the sample. Material: blood. These receptors were taken from a woman aged 25 to 39 in good health.

V usage is TRBV27 and J usage is TRBJ1-3; no firm D call. V lost 5 bases to trimming and J lost 2 bases, with 7 bases between them. The CDR3 extends over 13 amino acids. Germline CDR1 and CDR2: MNHEY and SMNVEV (reference sequence). The CDR3 nucleotides read TGTGCCAGCAGTCCTCAGGCTGGAAACACCATATATTTT. Its protein is CASSPQAGNTIYF.

This chain joins TRBV21-1 and TRBJ2-3; whether TRBD1, the table's D call, matches the DNA was not checked. TRBV21-1 is a recognized pseudogene. The CDR3 totals 15 residues. This chain's CDR3 is CASSKAGTGTDTQYF. The CDR3 DNA reads TGTGCCAGCAGCAAAGCCGGGACTGGCACAGATACGCAGTATTTT.

V and J are TRBV27 and TRBJ2-7; 7 bases agree with TRBD1. Germline V gene data show CDR1 as MNHEY and CDR2 as SMNVEV (reference sequence). The V segment lost 5 bases and the J segment 1 base; nucleotides outside the gene matches: 8. The CDR3 runs 15 residues. CDR3 sequence reads: CASSPAGGLSYEQYF. CDR3 in DNA: TGTGCCAGCAGTCCTGCAGGGGGTTTATCCTACGAGCAGTACTTC.

With regard to this clonotype: Just one base apart from a much larger clone, this may be a read error. The chain recombines TRBV29-1 with TRBJ2-7; 8 bases agree with TRBD1. CDR3 length: 13 residues. Per germline, CDR1 SQVTM and CDR2 ANQGSEA. The CDR3 DNA follows: TGCAGCGTTCTGGCAGGGGGCAAATACGGGCAGTACTTC. Translated: CSVLAGGKYGQYF.

In the case of this clonotype: A much bigger clone sits one base away, suggesting this may be a read error. V is TRBV29-1 and J is TRBJ2-7; 12 nucleotides align to TRBD2. The CDR3 runs 14 residues. The V gene's germline CDR1 is SQVTM and CDR2 ANQGSEA. CDR3 in DNA: TGCAGCGTTGAAGGACTAGCGGGGGCCCGGACCCAGCACTTC. Its protein product is CSVEGLAGARTQHF.

The chain couples TRBV5-6 to TRBJ2-7, with 10 bases lining up with TRBD1. This CDR3 is built from 17 residues. Trimming at V came to 7 bases and at J to 0 bases, leaving 13 bases not matched to a gene. Looked up from germline, CDR1 is SGHDT and CDR2 is YYEEEE. The CDR3: CASPEIRQGASSYEQYF. Written as DNA, the CDR3 is TGTGCCAGCCCCGAAATTAGACAGGGGGCCAGCTCCTACGAGCAGTACTTC.

The gene calls are TRBV6-1 and TRBJ2-7; no clear D. The CDR3 has 15 amino acids. V was pared by 6 bases and J by 2 bases, with 17 bases between. Germline V CDR1 and CDR2: MNHNS, SASEGT. Here the CDR3 reads CASRLSGPPTYEQYF. The DNA of the CDR3 is TGTGCCAGCAGGCTCAGTGGACCCCCGACCTACGAGCAGTACTTC.

The chain links TRBV6-2 or TRBV6-3 to TRBJ1-5, with D perhaps matching TRBD1 (6 bases). The CDR3 extends over 15 amino acids. Per germline, CDR1 MNHEY and CDR2 SVGEGT. Trimming cost V 2 bases and J 4 bases, with 12 bases left between them. The CDR3 region is CASSYPARGNQPQHF. CDR3 bases: TGTGCCAGCAGTTACCCGGCAAGGGGGAATCAGCCCCAGCATTTT.

This clonotype was seen a handful of times. J is TRBJ2-6 and V is TRBV28; tentatively, D is TRBD1 (5 bases). The germline V gene has CDR1 MDHEN and CDR2 SYDVKM. The CDR3 is 15 amino acids. V shed 6 bases and J shed 3 bases, with 12 bases lying between them. DNA for the CDR3: TGTGCCAGCAGGCCACAGGTCTTTGGGGCCAACGTCCTGACTTTC. Its protein product is CASRPQVFGANVLTF.

This chain uses TRBV20-1 with TRBJ2-7; no clear D. Germline V lookup: CDR1 DFQATT, CDR2 SNEGSKA (reference sequence). The CDR3 consists of 14 residues. V gave up 0 bases and J gave up 0 bases, with 9 bases separating them. Here the CDR3 DNA reads TGCAGTGCTAGAGATTCGGTGTACTCCTACGAGCAGTACTTC. Translation: CSARDSVYSYEQYF.

This chain uses TRBV6-5 with TRBJ2-1, with 9 nucleotides matching TRBD2. Losses at the gene ends were 6 bases for V and 2 bases for J; bases not matched to a gene: 5. CDR1 is MNHEY and CDR2 is SVGAGI in the germline V gene. This CDR3 region has 15 residues. CDR3: CASSRPSGTYNEQFF. The CDR3 bases are TGTGCCAGCAGCCGGCCTAGCGGGACCTACAATGAGCAGTTCTTC.

This clonotype was recorded a few times. This sequence joins TRBV10-2 and TRBJ1-2; D is uncertain. In germline, CDR1 is WSHSY, CDR2 SAAADI. Trimming took 7 bases from V and 8 from J, leaving 14 bases between them. This CDR3 region has 12 residues. The CDR3 loop is CASKWTGGGYTF. The CDR3 DNA follows: TGCGCCAGCAAATGGACGGGCGGGGGCTACACCTTC.

The sample holds one count of this clonotype. V is TRBV28 and J is TRBJ1-1, with 8 bases matching TRBD1. Germline V gene data show CDR1 as MDHEN and CDR2 as SYDVKM. There are 14 residues in the CDR3. V lost 6 bases, J lost 5 bases, and 8 bases stayed unmatched. The DNA for the CDR3 is TGTGCCAGCAGCCCCTGGACAGGGCGGACTGAAGCTTTCTTT. The encoded protein is CASSPWTGRTEAFF.

With respect to this clonotype: This is likely a read error, given that the CDR3 carries no conserved phenylalanine or tryptophan at its end. V usage is TRBV6-5 and J usage is TRBJ2-7; TRBD1 matches at 10 bases. Trimming took 6 bases from V and 2 from J; bases not matched to a gene: 7. The CDR3 is made up of 15 amino acids. Per germline, CDR1 MNHEY and CDR2 SVGAGI. Here the CDR3 DNA reads TGTGCCAGCAGGGAACCCGGACAGGGGGCCTACGAGCAGTACTGC. Protein sequence: CASREPGQGAYEQYC.